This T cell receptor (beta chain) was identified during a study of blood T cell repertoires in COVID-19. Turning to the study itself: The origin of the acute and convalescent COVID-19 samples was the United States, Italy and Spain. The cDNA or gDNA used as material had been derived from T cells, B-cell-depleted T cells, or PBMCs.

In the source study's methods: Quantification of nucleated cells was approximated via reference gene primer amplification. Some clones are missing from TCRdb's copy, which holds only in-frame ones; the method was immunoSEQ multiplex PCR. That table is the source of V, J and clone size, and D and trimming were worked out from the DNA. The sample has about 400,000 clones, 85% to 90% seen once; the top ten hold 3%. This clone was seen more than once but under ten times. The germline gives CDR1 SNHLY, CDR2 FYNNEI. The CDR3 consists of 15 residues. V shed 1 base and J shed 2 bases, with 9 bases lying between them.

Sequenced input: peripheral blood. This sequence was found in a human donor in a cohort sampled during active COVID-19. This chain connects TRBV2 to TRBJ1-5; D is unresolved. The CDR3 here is CASSEGRVGNQPQHF. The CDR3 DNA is TGTGCCAGCAGTGAAGGGAGGGTAGGCAATCAGCCCCAGCATTTT.